The 30 T cell receptor beta chains below come from one sample, sequenced in a study of blood T cell repertoires in COVID-19. The data were produced by immunoSEQ multiplex PCR, yet TCRdb's version contains in-frame clones alone and is incomplete. The profile shows 250,000 to 400,000 clones, roughly 90% of them singletons. The sample comprised peripheral blood. The receptors stem from a woman in her 30s with COVID-19, enrolled during active disease.

The chain recombines TRBV20-1 with TRBJ2-7; a possible D gene is TRBD1 (6 bases). CDR1 and CDR2 (germline): DFQATT, SNEGSKA (reference sequence). The CDR3 covers 11 residues. Trimming stripped 2 bases from V and 6 bases from J, with 8 bases between. CDR3 bases: TGCAGTGCTAGACAGGGGCCCGAGCAGTACTTC. Encoded protein: CSARQGPEQYF.

This clone was observed a single time. The chain has TRBV27 and TRBJ1-2; tentative D call: TRBD1 (6 bases). The CDR3 sequence is 14 residues long. Between the trimmed V and J ends, which lost 5 bases and 9 bases, there was a span of 19 bases. Germline CDR1 reads MNHEY; CDR2 reads SMNVEV (reference sequence). CDR3 region: CASSTVGTPSRYTF. CDR3 bases: TGTGCCAGCAGTACCGTCGGGACACCGTCCCGCTACACCTTC.

The rearrangement uses TRBV19 and TRBJ1-2, with D uncertain. CDR1 is LNHDA, CDR2 SQIVND, per germline (reference sequence). The length of the CDR3 is 13 residues. V was trimmed by 5 bases and J by 6 bases, leaving 13 bases between them. In DNA, the CDR3 is TGTGCCAGTAGTCCGACATGGAGGGATGGCTACACCTTC. Protein: CASSPTWRDGYTF.

The genes are TRBV3-1 (or the pseudogene TRBV3-2) and TRBJ2-5, with 9 bases that match TRBD1. The CDR3 runs 15 residues. With V trimmed by 4 bases and J by 5 bases, 8 bases remained unmatched. Germline lookup yields CDR1 LGHDT and CDR2 YNNKEL (reference sequence). CDR3 coding DNA: TGTGCCAGCAGCCTAAGACAGGGGGGGGCTGAGACCCAGTACTTC. Translated, it gives CASSLRQGGAETQYF.

V and J are TRBV9 and TRBJ1-1; D is unclear. Per germline, CDR1 SGDLS and CDR2 YYNGEE. Between the trimmed V and J ends, which lost 0 bases and 3 bases, there was a span of 6 bases. CDR3 length: 13 amino acids. CDR3 nucleotides: TGTGCCAGCAGCGTAGTAGACTACACTGAAGCTTTCTTT. Residues: CASSVVDYTEAFF.

CDR3 sequence (DNA): TGCGCCAGCAGTGAGCTAACAGGGATCGATGAGCAGTTCTTC. Residues: CASSELTGIDEQFF. The genes are TRBV10-1 and TRBJ2-1, with a possible D match to TRBD1 (6 bases). The length of the CDR3 is 14 residues. V lost 2 bases and J 8 bases, leaving 13 bases between the germline ends. Germline CDR1 is WNHNN and CDR2 is SYGVQD (reference sequence).

The chain links TRBV5-6 to TRBJ1-1, with TRBD1 identical over 7 bases. CDR3 length: 15 residues. CDR1 is SGHDT and CDR2 is YYEEEE in the germline V gene. With 4 bases clipped from V and 6 bases from J, the junction kept 12 bases outside the gene matches. The CDR3, as DNA: TGTGCCAGCAGCCTTTCAGACAGGGTCAACGCTGAAGCTTTCTTT. It is translated as CASSLSDRVNAEAFF.

Worth noting for this clone: The identical CDR3 is also encoded by other nucleotide sequences in the sample. The genes are TRBV5-4 and TRBJ2-1; 8 bases are a match to TRBD1. The V and J ends lost 4 bases and 0 bases, in that order; junction bases with no gene match: 3. The germline gives CDR1 SGHNT, CDR2 YYREEE (reference sequence). The CDR3 has 15 residues. The CDR3 sequence is CASSLDRGSYNEQFF. Written as DNA, the CDR3 is TGTGCCAGCAGCCTCGACAGGGGCTCCTACAATGAGCAGTTCTTC.

The gene calls are TRBV18 and TRBJ2-2; D perhaps matches TRBD2 (5 bases). Trimming removed 2 bases from V and 2 bases from J, with 9 bases in between. This CDR3 has 15 residues. CDR1 KGHSH and CDR2 LQKENI come from the germline V gene. For the CDR3, the DNA is TGTGCCAGCTCACCAATTAGCGTTAACACCGGGGAGCTGTTTTTT. Amino acids: CASSPISVNTGELFF.

The chain links TRBV10-1 to TRBJ2-1; 14 bases align to TRBD2. Germline V gene data show CDR1 as WNHNN and CDR2 as SYGVQD (reference sequence). With 3 bases clipped from V and 7 bases from J, the junction kept 8 bases outside the gene matches. The CDR3 has 17 residues. The chain's CDR3 is CASSDPGLAGVYNEQFF. Here the CDR3 DNA reads TGCGCCAGCAGTGACCCGGGACTAGCGGGAGTTTATAATGAGCAGTTCTTC.

This clone was detected a few times. The chain combines TRBV30 with TRBJ1-5; TRBD1 matches at 7 bases. Per germline, CDR1 GTSNPN and CDR2 SVGIG (reference sequence). J was trimmed by 2 bases and V by 1 base; bases with no gene match: 11. The CDR3 totals 17 residues. The DNA for the CDR3 is TGTGCCTGGAGTGGTGGGCCAGGGGGTGTGGGCAATCAGCCCCAGCATTTT. Its translation is CAWSGGPGGVGNQPQHF.

The chain combines TRBV11-2 with TRBJ2-7; 9 bases align to TRBD1. With V trimmed by 5 bases and J by 2 bases, 4 bases remained unmatched. The germline V gene has CDR1 SGHAT and CDR2 FQNNGV. CDR3 length: 14 amino acids. As DNA, the CDR3 is TGTGCCAGCAGCCCCGGACAGGGGCCCTACGAGCAGTACTTC. This sequence encodes CASSPGQGPYEQYF.

The chain carries TRBV28 and TRBJ1-6; no clear D. Germline lookup yields CDR1 MDHEN and CDR2 SYDVKM. The CDR3 loop spans 12 amino acids. Trimming pared 7 bases from V and 8 bases from J, leaving 9 bases between. CDR3 region: CASINGDSPLHF. As DNA, the CDR3 is TGTGCCAGCATCAACGGGGATTCACCCCTCCACTTT.

A few counts support this clone. This sequence joins TRBV14 and TRBJ2-5; D not resolved. Trimming stripped 1 base from V and 4 bases from J, with 4 bases between. CDR3 length equals 12 residues. CDR1 and CDR2 (germline): SGHDN, FVKESK. The CDR3: CASSQVRETQYF. The CDR3 DNA reads TGTGCCAGCAGCCAAGTGCGAGAGACCCAGTACTTC.

The V gene is TRBV7-2, the J gene TRBJ1-1; 7 nucleotides match TRBD1. Trimming took 5 bases from V and 6 from J; bases not matched to a gene: 9. This CDR3 comprises 14 residues. Germline values: CDR1 SGHTA, CDR2 FQGNSA. CDR3 sequence: CASSPLTGSPEAFF. CDR3 nucleotides: TGTGCCAGCAGCCCATTGACAGGGTCTCCTGAAGCTTTCTTT.

Here the CDR3 reads CASTGGGGTEAFF. CDR3 bases: TGCGCCAGCACCGGAGGGGGGGGCACTGAAGCTTTCTTT. The chain couples TRBV4-1 to TRBJ1-1, with D maybe TRBD1 (6 bases). The ends were cut back, 7 bases at V and 4 bases at J, with 13 bases in the middle. The CDR3 sequence is 13 residues long. Per the germline V gene, CDR1 is MGHRA and CDR2 is YSYEKL.

V is TRBV7-9 and J is TRBJ1-3; D gene ambiguous. V lost 5 bases, J lost 0 bases, and 14 bases lay in between. The CDR3 runs 16 residues. Germline-derived CDR1 and CDR2 are SEHNR and FQNEAQ (reference sequence). The CDR3 nucleotides read TGTGCCAGCAGCCTTAGCCGCGGCTTCTCTGGAAACACCATATATTTT. Its protein is CASSLSRGFSGNTIYF.

The rearrangement links TRBV7-9 to TRBJ1-5; weak D call: TRBD1 (6 bases). The V gene lost 5 bases and the J gene lost 3 bases, with 11 bases spanning the gap. This CDR3 spans 14 amino acids. The germline V gene has CDR1 SEHNR and CDR2 FQNEAQ (reference sequence). The CDR3 DNA sequence: TGTGCCAGCAGCCTCCAGGGGTACAATCAGCCCCAGCATTTT. Its protein is CASSLQGYNQPQHF.

The J gene is TRBJ1-5, the V gene TRBV19, with D perhaps TRBD1 (5 bases). This CDR3 region has 15 residues. V lost 1 base and J 0 bases, leaving 7 bases between the germline ends. Germline-derived CDR1 and CDR2 are LNHDA and SQIVND (reference sequence). The CDR3 nucleotides read TGTGCCAGTAGTATAGGGACACATAGCAATCAGCCCCAGCATTTT. Its protein product is CASSIGTHSNQPQHF.

The chain links TRBV28 to TRBJ1-2, with TRBD1 identical over 8 bases. The CDR3 has 16 amino acids. The trim removed 5 bases at V and 2 bases at J, leaving 10 bases unmatched. Germline CDR1 reads MDHEN; CDR2 reads SYDVKM. As DNA, the CDR3 is TGTGCCAGCAGTGCGGGGCAGGGGGCAAGGAACTATGGCTACACCTTC. Its protein is CASSAGQGARNYGYTF.

The chain uses TRBV5-4 and TRBJ2-2; TRBD1 might be the D (7 bases). The CDR3 loop spans 16 amino acids. The germline gives CDR1 SGHNT, CDR2 YYREEE (reference sequence). V was trimmed by 0 bases and J by 2 bases, leaving 11 bases between them. DNA of the CDR3: TGTGCCAGCAGCTTGGGCAGGGGGGTAAACACCGGGGAGCTGTTTTTT. Translating it yields CASSLGRGVNTGELFF.

The rearrangement uses TRBV28 and TRBJ1-6, with 8 bases fitting TRBD1. This CDR3 is built from 15 residues. Per germline, CDR1 MDHEN and CDR2 SYDVKM. V gave up 5 bases and J gave up 10 bases; unmatched junction bases: 10. The CDR3 protein is CASSPRTGLRSPLHF. CDR3 DNA sequence: TGTGCCAGCAGTCCAAGGACAGGGCTGCGCTCACCCCTCCACTTT.

DNA of the CDR3: TGTGCCAGCAGCCAAGATTTAAACCTAGCGGGACACTACGAGCAGTACTTC. Its protein product is CASSQDLNLAGHYEQYF. The chain links TRBV3-1 (or the pseudogene TRBV3-2) to TRBJ2-7; 9 nucleotides line up with TRBD2. The germline V gene encodes CDR1 LGHDT and CDR2 YNNKEL (reference sequence). With 0 bases clipped from V and 3 bases from J, the junction kept 9 bases outside the gene matches. The CDR3 runs to 17 residues.

This sequence joins TRBV6-1 and TRBJ1-2; maybe TRBD1 (5 bases). This CDR3 is built from 15 residues. Germline assignment: CDR1 MNHNS and CDR2 SASEGT. Deletions cut 0 bases from V and 7 bases from J, with 15 bases between. This CDR3 is CASSEALGADGGYTF. The CDR3 DNA sequence: TGTGCCAGCAGTGAAGCGCTTGGGGCCGATGGTGGCTACACCTTC.

This rearrangement joins TRBV7-2 to TRBJ1-3; TRBD1 aligns across 7 bases. The CDR3 has 16 residues. V shed 5 bases and J 1 base; nucleotides not matched to a gene: 8. Germline V gene data show CDR1 as SGHTA and CDR2 as FQGNSA. The CDR3 sequence: CASSPTAGGSGNTIYF. As DNA, the CDR3 is TGTGCCAGCAGCCCCACGGCAGGGGGTTCTGGAAACACCATATATTTT. The entire variable domain, with the rest obtained from reference TRBV7-2 and TRBJ1-3, is as follows: GAGVSQSPSNKVTEKGKDVELRCDPISGHTALYWYRQSLGQGLEFLIYFQGNSAPDKSGLPSDRFSAERTGGSVSTLTIQRTQQEDSAVYLCASSPTAGGSGNTIYFGEGSWLTVV.

The rearrangement joins TRBV11-3 to TRBJ2-1; TRBD2 agrees at 9 bases. This CDR3 is built from 15 residues. Germline-derived CDR1 and CDR2 are SGHNT and YENEEA. V trimming: 5 bases; J trimming: 4 bases; junction bases outside the gene matches: 6. The CDR3 region has the DNA TGTGCCAGCAGCCTTAGCGGGAGAGTATACAATGAGCAGTTCTTC. Residues: CASSLSGRVYNEQFF.

This chain links TRBV10-3 with TRBJ2-1; no firm D call. The V end lost 2 bases, the J end lost 5 bases, and 4 bases lay between the germline ends. The CDR3 totals 12 residues. CDR1 and CDR2 (germline): ENHRY, SYGVKD. The DNA for the CDR3 is TGTGCCATCAGTGAGCAGAACAATGAGCAGTTCTTC. Amino acids: CAISEQNNEQFF.

J is TRBJ2-7 and V is TRBV28; 12 positions match TRBD2. The CDR3 contains 19 residues. With V trimmed by 7 bases and J by 0 bases, 16 bases remained unmatched. In germline, CDR1 is MDHEN, CDR2 SYDVKM. The CDR3 spells CASIPGLAGLNLSSYEQYF. The CDR3 nucleotides read TGTGCCAGCATTCCAGGACTAGCGGGATTGAATTTGAGCTCCTACGAGCAGTACTTC.

The chain combines TRBV19 with TRBJ2-2; 8 bases map to TRBD1. V was pared by 4 bases and J by 0 bases, with 4 bases of the junction left unmatched. The CDR3 has 16 residues. Germline CDR1 reads LNHDA; CDR2 reads SQIVND (reference sequence). CDR3 coding DNA: TGTGCCAGTAGTACGACAGGGGCCTCGAACACCGGGGAGCTGTTTTTT. Amino acid sequence: CASSTTGASNTGELFF.

V and J are TRBV27 and TRBJ1-5, with D tentatively TRBD1 (5 bases). Looked up from germline, CDR1 is MNHEY and CDR2 is SMNVEV (reference sequence). The length of the CDR3 is 14 residues. Trimming removed 6 bases at V and 9 bases at J, with 18 bases between. CDR3 sequence: CASRSRDPLWPQHF. DNA of the CDR3: TGTGCCAGCAGAAGCAGGGATCCCCTATGGCCCCAGCATTTT.